This entry lists 4 T cell receptor beta chains sequenced from one sample in a study of blood T cell repertoires in COVID-19. Generated by immunoSEQ multiplex PCR, the TCRdb table keeps only in-frame clones and is missing some. The profile shows some 56,000 clones, around 84% of them singletons. The sequencing sample was made of peripheral blood. These receptors were obtained from a man between 60 and 70 years old with acute or convalescent COVID-19.

This chain joins TRBV10-3 and TRBJ2-7, with D possibly TRBD2 on 5 matching bases. This CDR3 has 14 amino acids. Germline V CDR1 and CDR2: ENHRY, SYGVKD. The V end was cut by 8 bases, the J end by 3 bases, with 17 bases between. In DNA form, the CDR3 reads TGTGCCATCGGAATCGCTGGGAGAGGCTACGAGCAGTACTTC. It specifies CAIGIAGRGYEQYF.

This clone was picked up a small number of times. CDR3 residues: CATSGGWYNEQFF. The CDR3 coding sequence is TGTGCCACTAGCGGGGGGTGGTACAATGAGCAGTTCTTC. The V gene is TRBV19, the J gene TRBJ2-1; 11 nucleotides line up with TRBD2. Germline CDR1 LNHDA, CDR2 SQIVND (reference sequence). Trimming took 10 bases from V and 4 from J; bases not matched to a gene: 3. This CDR3 is built from 13 residues.

The J gene is TRBJ2-7, the V gene TRBV2; 8 bases map to TRBD1. Trimming took 7 bases from V and 6 from J; bases not matched to a gene: 11. The germline gives CDR1 SNHLY, CDR2 FYNNEI. The CDR3 covers 14 residues. The CDR3 DNA reads TGTGCCAGCACCAGAGGCAGGGGGCCCCTCGAGCAGTACTTC. It codes for CASTRGRGPLEQYF.

This chain uses TRBV7-3 with TRBJ1-2; D possibly corresponds to TRBD1 (5 bases). Trimming stripped 5 bases from V and 4 bases from J, with 17 bases between. The CDR3 is 15 amino acids. Germline V gene sequence: CDR1 SGHTA, CDR2 FQGTGA. CDR3: CASSLTGGGFYGYTF. The CDR3 DNA is TGTGCCAGCAGCCTTACGGGGGGAGGGTTCTATGGCTACACCTTC.